This entry concerns a single T cell receptor (beta chain). The record originates from a study of control samples from healthy donors and cancer patients. V gave up 6 bases and J gave up 8 bases, with 13 bases separating them. The CDR3 is 13 amino acids. Germline values: CDR1 MNHEY, CDR2 SVGAGI. Sequencing was performed with immunoSEQ multiplex PCR; in TCRdb, only in-frame clones are kept and a portion is missing. The table includes some 150,000 clones, 80% to 95% detected once. The TCR comes from a man aged 25 to 40 in good health. Sequenced: blood. V is TRBV6-5 and J is TRBJ1-4, with D hard to call. The CDR3 sequence: CASRGRAGEKLFF. CDR3 nucleotides: TGTGCCAGCAGAGGGAGGGCGGGAGAAAAACTGTTTTTT.